The rows below give T cell receptor beta chains drawn from one sample of a study of naive and memory T cell subsets. TCRdb analysed the 5' RACE reads with MiXCR anew, one entry per CDR3 protein. The repertoire holds roughly 56,000 distinct CDR3 sequences, with more than 7% as singletons. These receptors came from a male donor in good health. Each CDR3 is given without its conserved first and last residue.

>TRBJ2-5|TRBV6-5
ASSYGGGAEGETQY
>TRBJ1-1|TRBV6-2/TRBV6-3
ASSYSHSEAF
>TRBJ2-3|TRBV29-1
SVRQDPTDTQY
>TRBJ1-1|TRBV6-5
ASRDNRGFTEAF
>TRBJ2-1|TRBV20-1
SAVGREGPYNEQF
>TRBJ1-3|TRBV12-3/TRBV12-4
ASSSQGARNTIY
>TRBJ2-1|TRBV6-6
ASSPRTSGNNEQF
>TRBJ2-1|TRBV19
ASSITVYNEQF
>TRBJ1-1|TRBV6-6
ASSTVNTEAF
>TRBJ2-1|TRBV5-1
ASSRGGGFEQF
>TRBJ1-3|TRBV6-6
ASSYSRDRGPGNTIY
>TRBJ2-1|TRBV7-8
ASSLERGSYNEQF
>TRBJ1-2|TRBV29-1
SVVGGREGYT
>TRBJ1-1|TRBV2
ASQGEIEAF
>TRBJ1-1|TRBV3-1
ASSKTGGASTEAF
>TRBJ2-1|TRBV29-1
SVVPSPNEQF
>TRBJ2-4|TRBV19
ASNNLEGRTGNIQY
>TRBJ2-2|TRBV20-1
SASVSGGGTGELF
>TRBJ2-2|TRBV5-1
ASSPRRDAANTGELF
>TRBJ1-1|TRBV11-1
ASSLDRRTEAF
>TRBJ2-1|TRBV10-3
AISSGTSGGYEQF
>TRBJ2-3|TRBV7-9
ASSQGTSGRTDTQY
>TRBJ1-4|TRBV20-1
SARTTTAGEKLF
>TRBJ1-1|TRBV6-1
ASSEEVGGPKPEAF
>TRBJ1-2|TRBV2
ASGSKTLWGYT
>TRBJ2-3|TRBV29-1
SVVGGHSFTDTQY
>TRBJ2-2|TRBV29-1
TGGADTGELF
>TRBJ2-7|TRBV5-1
ASSLFGGTGETYEQY
>TRBJ2-7|TRBV20-1
SARRRTGAFYEQY
>TRBJ2-3|TRBV10-1
ASSEGGRFTDTQY
>TRBJ2-7|TRBV12-3/TRBV12-4
ASSPASQRNLYEQY
>TRBJ2-2|TRBV18
ASSLRHDVNTGELF
>TRBJ2-3|TRBV6-2/TRBV6-3
ASSYSTSGKTDTQY
>TRBJ2-1|TRBV5-1
ASSFPGQGPLDEQF
>TRBJ1-4|TRBV6-6
ASRVQGSNEKLF
>TRBJ2-7|TRBV6-6
ASSPPGYRRDEQY
>TRBJ1-2|TRBV28
ASSLSGTDTNYGYT